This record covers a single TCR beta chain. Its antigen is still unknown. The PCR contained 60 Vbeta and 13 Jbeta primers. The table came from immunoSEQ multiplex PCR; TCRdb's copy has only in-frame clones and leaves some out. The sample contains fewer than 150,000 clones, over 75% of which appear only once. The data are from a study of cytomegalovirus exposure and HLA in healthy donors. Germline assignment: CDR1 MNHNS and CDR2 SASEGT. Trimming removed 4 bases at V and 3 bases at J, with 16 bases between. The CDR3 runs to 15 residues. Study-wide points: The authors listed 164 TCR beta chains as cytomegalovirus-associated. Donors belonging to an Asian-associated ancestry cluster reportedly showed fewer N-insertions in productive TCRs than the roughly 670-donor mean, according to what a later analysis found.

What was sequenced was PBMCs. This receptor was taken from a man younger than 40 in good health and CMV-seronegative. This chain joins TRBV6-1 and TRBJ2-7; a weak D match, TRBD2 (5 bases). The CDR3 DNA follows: TGTGCCAGCAGTGGTAATTGGCCGGGGAACTACGAGCAGTACTTC. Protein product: CASSGNWPGNYEQYF.